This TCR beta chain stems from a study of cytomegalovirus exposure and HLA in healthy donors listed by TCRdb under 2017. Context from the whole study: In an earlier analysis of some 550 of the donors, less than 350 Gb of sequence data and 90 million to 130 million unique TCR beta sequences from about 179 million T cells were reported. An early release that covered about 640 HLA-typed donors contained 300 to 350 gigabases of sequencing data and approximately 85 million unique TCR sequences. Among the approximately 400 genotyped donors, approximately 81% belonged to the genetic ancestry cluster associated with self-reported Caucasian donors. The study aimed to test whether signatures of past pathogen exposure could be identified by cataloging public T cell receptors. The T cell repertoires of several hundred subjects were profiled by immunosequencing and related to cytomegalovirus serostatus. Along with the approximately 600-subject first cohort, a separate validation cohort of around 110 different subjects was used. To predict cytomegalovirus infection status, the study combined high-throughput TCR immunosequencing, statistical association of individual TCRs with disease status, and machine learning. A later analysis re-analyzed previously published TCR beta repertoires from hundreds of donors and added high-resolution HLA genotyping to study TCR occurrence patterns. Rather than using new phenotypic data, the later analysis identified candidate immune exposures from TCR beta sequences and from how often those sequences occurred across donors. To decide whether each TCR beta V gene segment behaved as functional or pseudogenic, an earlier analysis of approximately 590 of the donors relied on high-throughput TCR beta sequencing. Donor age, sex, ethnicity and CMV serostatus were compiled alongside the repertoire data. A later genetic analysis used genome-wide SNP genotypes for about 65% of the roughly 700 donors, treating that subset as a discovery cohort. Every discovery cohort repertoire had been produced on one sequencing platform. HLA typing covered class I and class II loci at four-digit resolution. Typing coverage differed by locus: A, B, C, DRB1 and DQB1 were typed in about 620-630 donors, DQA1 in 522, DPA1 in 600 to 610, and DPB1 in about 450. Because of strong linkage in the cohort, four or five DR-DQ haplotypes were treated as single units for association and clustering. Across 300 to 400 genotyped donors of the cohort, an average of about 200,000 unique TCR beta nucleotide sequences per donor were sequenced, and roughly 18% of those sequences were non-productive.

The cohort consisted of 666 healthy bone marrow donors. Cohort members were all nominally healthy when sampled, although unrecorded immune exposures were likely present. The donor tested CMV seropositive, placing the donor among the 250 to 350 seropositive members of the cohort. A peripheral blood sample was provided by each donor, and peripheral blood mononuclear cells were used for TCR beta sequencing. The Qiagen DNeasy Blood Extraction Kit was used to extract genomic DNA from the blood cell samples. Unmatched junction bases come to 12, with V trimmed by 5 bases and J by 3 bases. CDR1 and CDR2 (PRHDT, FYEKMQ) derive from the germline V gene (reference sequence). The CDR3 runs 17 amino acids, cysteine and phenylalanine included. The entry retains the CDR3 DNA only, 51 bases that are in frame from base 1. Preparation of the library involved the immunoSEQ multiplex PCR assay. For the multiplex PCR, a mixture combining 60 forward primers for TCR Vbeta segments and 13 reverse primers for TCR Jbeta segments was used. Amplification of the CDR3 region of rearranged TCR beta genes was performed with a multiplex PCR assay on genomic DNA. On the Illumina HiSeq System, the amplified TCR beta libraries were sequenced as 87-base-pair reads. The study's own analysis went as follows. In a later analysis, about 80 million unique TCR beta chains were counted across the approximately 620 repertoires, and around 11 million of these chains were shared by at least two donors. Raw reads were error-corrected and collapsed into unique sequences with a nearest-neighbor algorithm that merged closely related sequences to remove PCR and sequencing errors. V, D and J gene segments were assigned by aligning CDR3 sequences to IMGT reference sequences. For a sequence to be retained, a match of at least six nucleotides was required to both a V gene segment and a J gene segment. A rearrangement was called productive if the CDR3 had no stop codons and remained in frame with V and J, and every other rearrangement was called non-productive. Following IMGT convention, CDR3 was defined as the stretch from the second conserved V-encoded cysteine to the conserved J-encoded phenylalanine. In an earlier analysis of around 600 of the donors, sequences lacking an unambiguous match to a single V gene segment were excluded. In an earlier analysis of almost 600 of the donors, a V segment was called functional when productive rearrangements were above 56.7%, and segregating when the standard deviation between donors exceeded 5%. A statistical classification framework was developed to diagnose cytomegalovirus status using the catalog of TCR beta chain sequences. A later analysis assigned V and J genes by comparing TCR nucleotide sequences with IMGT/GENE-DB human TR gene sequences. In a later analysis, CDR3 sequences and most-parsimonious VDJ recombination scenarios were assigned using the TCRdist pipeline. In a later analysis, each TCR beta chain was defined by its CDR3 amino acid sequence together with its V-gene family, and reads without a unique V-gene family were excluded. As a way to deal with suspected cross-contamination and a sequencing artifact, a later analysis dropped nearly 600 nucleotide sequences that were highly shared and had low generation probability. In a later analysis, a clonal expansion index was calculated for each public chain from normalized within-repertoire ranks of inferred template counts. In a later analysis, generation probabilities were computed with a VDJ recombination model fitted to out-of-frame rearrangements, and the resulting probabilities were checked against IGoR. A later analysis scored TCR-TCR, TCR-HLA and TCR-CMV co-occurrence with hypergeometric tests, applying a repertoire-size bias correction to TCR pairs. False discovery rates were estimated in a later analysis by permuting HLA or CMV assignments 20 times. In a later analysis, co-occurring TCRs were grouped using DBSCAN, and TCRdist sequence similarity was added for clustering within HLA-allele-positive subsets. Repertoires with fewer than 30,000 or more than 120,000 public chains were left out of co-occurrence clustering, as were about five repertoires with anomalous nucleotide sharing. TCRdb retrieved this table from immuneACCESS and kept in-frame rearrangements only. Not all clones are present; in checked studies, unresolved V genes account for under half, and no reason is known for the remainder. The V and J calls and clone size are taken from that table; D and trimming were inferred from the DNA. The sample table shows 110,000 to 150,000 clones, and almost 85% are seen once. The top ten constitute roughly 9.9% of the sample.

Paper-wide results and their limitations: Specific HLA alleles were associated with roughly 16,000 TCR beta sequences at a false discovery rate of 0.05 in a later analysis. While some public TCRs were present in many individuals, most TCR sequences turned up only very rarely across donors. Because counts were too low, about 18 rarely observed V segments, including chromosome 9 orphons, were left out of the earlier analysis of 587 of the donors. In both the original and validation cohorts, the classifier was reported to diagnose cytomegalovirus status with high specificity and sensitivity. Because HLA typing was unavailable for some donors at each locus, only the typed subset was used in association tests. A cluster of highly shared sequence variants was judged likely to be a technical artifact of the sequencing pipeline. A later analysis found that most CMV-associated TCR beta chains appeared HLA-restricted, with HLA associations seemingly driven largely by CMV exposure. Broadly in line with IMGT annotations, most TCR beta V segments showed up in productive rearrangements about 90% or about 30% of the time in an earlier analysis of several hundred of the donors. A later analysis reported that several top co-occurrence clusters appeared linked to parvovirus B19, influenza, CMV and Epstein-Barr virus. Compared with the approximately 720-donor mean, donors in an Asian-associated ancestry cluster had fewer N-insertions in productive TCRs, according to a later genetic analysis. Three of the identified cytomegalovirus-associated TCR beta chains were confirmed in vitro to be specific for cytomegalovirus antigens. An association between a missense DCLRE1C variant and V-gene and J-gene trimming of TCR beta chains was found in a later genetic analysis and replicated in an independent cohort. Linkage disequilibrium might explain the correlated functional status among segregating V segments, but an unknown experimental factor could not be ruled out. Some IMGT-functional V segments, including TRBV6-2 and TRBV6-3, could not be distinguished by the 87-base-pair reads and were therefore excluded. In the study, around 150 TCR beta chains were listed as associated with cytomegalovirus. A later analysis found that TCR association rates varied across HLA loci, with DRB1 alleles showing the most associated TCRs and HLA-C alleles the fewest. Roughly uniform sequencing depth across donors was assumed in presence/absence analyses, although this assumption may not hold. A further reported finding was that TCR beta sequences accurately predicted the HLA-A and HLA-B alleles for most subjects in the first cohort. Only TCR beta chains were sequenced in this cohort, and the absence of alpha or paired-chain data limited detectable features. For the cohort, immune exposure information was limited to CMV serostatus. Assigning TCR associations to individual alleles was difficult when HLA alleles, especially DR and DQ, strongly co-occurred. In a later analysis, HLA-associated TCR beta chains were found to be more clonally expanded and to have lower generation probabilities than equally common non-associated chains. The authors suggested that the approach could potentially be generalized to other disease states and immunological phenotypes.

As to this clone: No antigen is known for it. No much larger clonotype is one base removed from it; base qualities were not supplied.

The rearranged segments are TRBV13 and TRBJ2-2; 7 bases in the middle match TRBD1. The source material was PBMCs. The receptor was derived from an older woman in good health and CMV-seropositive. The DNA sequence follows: TGTGCCAGCAGCACGCTCTTGGGTCAGGGGGACACCGGGGAGCTGTTTTTT. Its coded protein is CASSTLLGQGDTGELFF.